Included here is one T cell receptor beta chain sequence, with context. Its matching antigen is unknown. Clones were sequenced by immunoSEQ multiplex PCR, and TCRdb holds only the in-frame ones, with some missing. This table holds about 33,000 clones, roughly 78% found once. This sample stems from a study of T cells in tumors after PD-1 blockade. The wider study: Treatment was either pembrolizumab 200 mg every 3 weeks or cemiplimab 350 mg every 2 weeks. Daily vismodegib 150 mg continued in a subset of anti-PD-1-treated patients. The study, taken as a whole, reports: Some novel exhausted tumor clones appeared in pre-treatment blood, suggesting peripheral recruitment.

The sequencing here drew on PBMCs, taken before anti-PD-1 treatment. This receptor was identified in a human donor with basal cell carcinoma.

The CDR3 protein is CASRPRGNSPTSSDGYTF. The CDR3 nucleotides are TGTGCCAGCAGACCCCGAGGAAATTCCCCCACGTCGTCGGATGGCTACACCTTC. The genes are TRBV28 and TRBJ1-2, with unresolved D. There are 18 residues in the CDR3. Germline values: CDR1 MDHEN, CDR2 SYDVKM. Trimming took off 6 bases at V and 6 bases at J, with 29 bases between the two ends.